This T cell receptor (beta chain) was obtained from a study of chemoradiotherapy in HPV16-positive cancers. Turning to the study itself: Candidate HPV-specific T-cell clones and common TCR motifs came from functional assays in two HPV16-positive patients.

Findings and caveats of the study: For HPV16-positive patients, expanding HPV-responsive T cells associated with longer recurrence-free survival. Non-HPV-specific T cells did not expand in tumors during treatment, whereas candidate HPV-specific clones and E7-related motifs did.

Measured with immunoSEQ multiplex PCR; TCRdb has only the in-frame clones, and not every one. The table shows under 70,000 clones, with about nine tenths occurring only once. Repeated repertoire sampling spanned the course of chemoradiotherapy. About this clone: Its antigen is not known.

The receptor's source is a human donor with HPV-associated anogenital cancer. Sequenced material: blood, taken from a patient who underwent chemoradiotherapy.

CDR3: CASSFIQGGSPLHF. CDR3 sequence (DNA): TGTGCCAGCAGTTTTATCCAGGGCGGTTCACCCCTCCACTTT. The chain uses TRBV27 and TRBJ1-6; D possibly corresponds to TRBD1 (5 bases). The CDR3 is made up of 14 amino acids. Germline assignment: CDR1 MNHEY and CDR2 SMNVEV (reference sequence). V gave up 3 bases and J gave up 9 bases, with 12 bases separating them.